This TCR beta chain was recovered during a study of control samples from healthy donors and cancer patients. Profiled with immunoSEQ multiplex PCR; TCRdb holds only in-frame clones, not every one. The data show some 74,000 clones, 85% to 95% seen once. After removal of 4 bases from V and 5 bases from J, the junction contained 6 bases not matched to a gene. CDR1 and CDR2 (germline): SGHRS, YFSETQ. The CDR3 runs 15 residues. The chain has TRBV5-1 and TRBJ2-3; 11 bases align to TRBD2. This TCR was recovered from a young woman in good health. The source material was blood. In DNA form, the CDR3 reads TGCGCCAGCAGCCAGACTAGCGGGAACATAGATACGCAGTATTTT. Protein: CASSQTSGNIDTQYF.